A selection of T cell receptor beta chains follows, all from one sample in a study of patients and donors after allogeneic stem cell transplantation. In TCRdb, the RT-PCR reads were re-called with MiXCR into one record per CDR3 protein. The sample lists fewer than 500,000 distinct CDR3 sequences, about a sixth occurring once. Sequenced: blood, either unsorted or a sorted T cell fraction (not recorded which). These receptors all stem from a human donor who was either an allogeneic HSCT recipient or a stem cell or donor lymphocyte infusion donor (not recorded which). It is not recorded whose cells these are; they may come from a transplant donor. Each CDR3 is given with its conserved first and last residue. A D gene is named only where the DNA matches it firmly. Size is stated for part of the rows, as once, few or many counts, or as a class when the clone is expanded.

CASSSLAGDRGSSSYEQYF | TGTGCCAGCAGTTCCCTGGCGGGGGACCGGGGGTCGAGCTCCTACGAGCAGTACTTC | - | TRBD2 | TRBJ2-7 | TRBV27
CASSFRHYYEQYF | TGTGCCAGCAGTTTCCGACACTACTACGAGCAGTACTTC | - | - | TRBJ2-7 | TRBV28
CASSLGPWTRGASGSYEQYF | TGTGCCAGCAGCTTAGGCCCCTGGACACGGGGAGCCAGTGGTTCCTACGAGCAGTACTTC | few | - | TRBJ2-7 | TRBV11-2
CASSIVRVGANVLTF | TGTGCCAGTAGTATAGTAAGAGTTGGGGCCAACGTCCTGACTTTC | few | - | TRBJ2-6 | TRBV19
CASSLGTAYTGELFF | TGTGCCAGCAGCTTGGGGACAGCCTACACCGGGGAGCTGTTTTTT | few | - | TRBJ2-2 | TRBV5-8
CASSLPTTAGMNTEAFF | TGTGCCAGCAGCTTACCCACGACCGCAGGGATGAACACTGAAGCTTTCTTT | many | - | TRBJ1-1 | TRBV7-9
CASSPTGGRNEKLFF | TGCGCCAGCAGCCCGACGGGGGGCCGTAATGAAAAACTGTTTTTT | - | - | TRBJ1-4 | TRBV4-3
CSRTGGGETQYF | TGCTCGAGAACAGGGGGCGGGGAGACCCAGTACTTC | few | TRBD1 | TRBJ2-5 | TRBV20-1
CASRGVGNTGELFF | TGTGCCAGCAGAGGGGTCGGTAACACCGGGGAGCTGTTTTTT | - | - | TRBJ2-2 | TRBV25-1
CASSLRRFTDTQYF | TGTGCCAGCAGTTTGAGGCGGTTCACAGATACGCAGTATTTT | - | - | TRBJ2-3 | TRBV12-3/TRBV12-4
CASSLNSGGRAYNEQFF | TGTGCCAGCAGTTTAAATAGCGGGGGCAGGGCCTACAATGAGCAGTTCTTC | - | TRBD2 | TRBJ2-1 | TRBV27
CASSLGMDTQYF | TGCGCCAGCAGCTTGGGTATGGATACGCAGTATTTT | many | - | TRBJ2-3 | TRBV5-1
CASSLVSRGNTGELFF | TGTGCCAGCAGTTTAGTGAGCAGGGGGAACACCGGGGAGCTGTTTTTT | few | - | TRBJ2-2 | TRBV12-3/TRBV12-4
CASSGTQGGGNEQFF | TGTGCCAGCAGTGGGACGCAGGGAGGAGGCAATGAGCAGTTCTTC | - | - | TRBJ2-1 | TRBV2
CASSLTTGGLSIGSYF | TGCGCCAGCAGCCTTACGACAGGGGGGCTTTCAATCGGGTCGTACTTC | few | TRBD1 | TRBJ2-7 | TRBV5-1
CAIGALSGGSSYNEQFF | TGTGCCATCGGAGCCCTTAGCGGGGGCAGCTCCTACAATGAGCAGTTCTTC | - | TRBD2 | TRBJ2-1 | TRBV10-3
CASRPWMGDYKGTDTQYF | TGTGCCAGCAGGCCCTGGATGGGGGACTACAAGGGGACAGATACGCAGTATTTT | few | TRBD2 | TRBJ2-3 | TRBV7-8
CASSFIGTRAYNEQFF | TGTGCCAGCAGTTTTATCGGGACTAGGGCCTACAATGAGCAGTTCTTC | - | TRBD2 | TRBJ2-1 | TRBV6-2/TRBV6-3
CASSQGGTEVYEQYF | TGTGCCAGCAGCCAGGGCGGGACAGAGGTCTACGAGCAGTACTTC | - | - | TRBJ2-7 | TRBV4-2
CATSGGDIPKAFF | TGTGCCACCAGTGGAGGGGACATTCCTAAAGCTTTCTTT | - | - | TRBJ1-1 | TRBV24-1
CASSLVRFLGSPSATSTDTQYF | TGTGCCAGCAGCTTAGTCCGCTTCTTGGGCTCCCCTAGCGCGACTAGCACAGATACGCAGTATTTT | - | - | TRBJ2-3 | TRBV11-1
CASRRSGTGANGELFF | TGTGCCAGCAGGCGCTCCGGGACAGGGGCCAACGGGGAGCTGTTTTTT | - | TRBD1 | TRBJ2-2 | TRBV28
CASSLVGEGTEAFF | TGTGCCAGCAGCTTAGTAGGGGAGGGCACTGAAGCTTTCTTT | few | - | TRBJ1-1 | TRBV7-9
CAWRTLGTASYEQYF | TGTGCCTGGAGGACGTTAGGGACAGCGTCCTACGAGCAGTACTTC | few | TRBD1 | TRBJ2-7 | TRBV30
CASSELGPGGDEKLFF | TGTGCCAGCAGTGAATTAGGACCCGGAGGGGATGAAAAACTGTTTTTT | - | - | TRBJ1-4 | TRBV25-1
CASSSPFGQGTDTQYF | TGTGCCAGCAGCTCCCCATTCGGGCAGGGCACAGATACGCAGTATTTT | few | - | TRBJ2-3 | TRBV7-9
CASSYSKVGLNTEAFF | TGTGCCAGCAGTTACTCGAAGGTCGGCCTGAACACTGAAGCTTTCTTT | - | - | TRBJ1-1 | TRBV6-5
CASSVGQGGSGTEAFF | TGTGCCAGCAGCGTAGGTCAGGGAGGGTCGGGGACTGAAGCTTTCTTT | few | - | TRBJ1-1 | TRBV9
CASSQETPTNEKLFF | TGCGCCAGCAGCCAAGAAACTCCAACTAATGAAAAACTGTTTTTT | - | - | TRBJ1-4 | TRBV4-3
CASSPRRSGSHEQFF | TGTGCCAGCAGCCCCCGGCGTAGCGGGAGCCATGAGCAGTTCTTC | - | TRBD2 | TRBJ2-1 | TRBV9
CASSQDTLAGGSNEQFF | TGTGCCAGCAGCCAAGACACCCTAGCGGGAGGGAGCAATGAGCAGTTCTTC | - | TRBD2 | TRBJ2-1 | TRBV4-2
CASSQPGGGTGELFF | TGCGCCAGCAGCCAGCCGGGCGGAGGGACCGGGGAGCTGTTTTTT | few | - | TRBJ2-2 | TRBV4-3
CASSPRDRSLPSYTF | TGTGCCAGCAGTCCAAGGGACAGGAGCCTCCCTAGCTACACCTTC | many | TRBD1 | TRBJ1-2 | TRBV12-3/TRBV12-4
CASSSGTSGNTQYF | TGTGCCAGCAGTTCCGGGACTAGCGGAAATACGCAGTATTTT | - | TRBD2 | TRBJ2-3 | TRBV27
CSARGDRRNTEAFF | TGCAGTGCTAGAGGGGACCGCCGGAACACTGAAGCTTTCTTT | many | - | TRBJ1-1 | TRBV20-1
CASSVGPLNEQFF | TGTGCCAGCAGCGTAGGACCTCTAAATGAGCAGTTCTTC | - | - | TRBJ2-1 | TRBV9
CARSLTDGNYGYTF | TGTGCCAGAAGCTTGACGGACGGGAACTATGGCTACACCTTC | - | - | TRBJ1-2 | TRBV5-3
CAITPGGSGYTF | TGTGCCATCACCCCGGGGGGCTCTGGCTACACCTTC | - | - | TRBJ1-2 | TRBV10-3
CSALPRDYGYTF | TGCAGTGCTCTGCCGCGGGACTATGGCTACACCTTC | few | - | TRBJ1-2 | TRBV20-1
CASSLGDRFSRRDTGELFF | TGTGCCAGCAGTTTAGGGGACAGGTTTAGCCGGAGGGACACCGGGGAGCTGTTTTTT | - | TRBD1 | TRBJ2-2 | TRBV27
CSARDRGSSYNSPLHF | TGCAGTGCTAGAGATAGGGGGAGCTCCTATAATTCACCCCTCCACTTT | - | - | TRBJ1-6 | TRBV20-1
CASPAEPRAKNIQYF | TGTGCCAGCCCAGCGGAGCCACGAGCCAAAAACATTCAGTACTTC | - | - | TRBJ2-4 | TRBV2
CAISRAGDSYNEQFF | TGTGCCATCAGTCGGGCGGGAGACTCCTACAATGAGCAGTTCTTC | few | TRBD2 | TRBJ2-1 | TRBV10-3
CSEGTDTQYF | TGCAGTGAGGGCACAGATACGCAGTATTTT | few | - | TRBJ2-3 | TRBV20-1
CASSLVSGSGIYNEQFF | TGTGCCAGCAGCTTAGTAAGCGGGAGTGGAATATACAATGAGCAGTTCTTC | few | TRBD2 | TRBJ2-1 | TRBV7-8
CSANLAGNTGELFF | TGCAGTGCTAATCTAGCGGGAAACACCGGGGAGCTGTTTTTT | - | TRBD2 | TRBJ2-2 | TRBV20-1
CAITPTGTWGNGYTF | TGTGCCATCACACCCACAGGGACTTGGGGAAATGGCTACACCTTC | few | - | TRBJ1-2 | TRBV10-3
CASSWELYEQYF | TGTGCCAGCAGTTGGGAGCTCTACGAGCAGTACTTC | few | - | TRBJ2-7 | TRBV6-6
CASRPTAFNSPLHF | TGTGCCAGCAGGCCGACAGCTTTTAATTCACCCCTCCACTTT | few | - | TRBJ1-6 | TRBV12-3/TRBV12-4
CASSPSGIRWNEQFF | TGTGCCAGCAGCCCTAGCGGGATTAGATGGAATGAGCAGTTCTTC | - | TRBD2 | TRBJ2-1 | TRBV6-1
CASRGTYYEQYF | TGTGCCAGCAGGGGGACATACTACGAGCAGTACTTC | few | - | TRBJ2-7 | TRBV2
CSARDGTANYNEQFF | TGCAGTGCTAGGGACGGGACTGCTAATTACAATGAGCAGTTCTTC | few | - | TRBJ2-1 | TRBV20-1
CASSPRGGTEETQYF | TGTGCCAGCAGCCCGCGGGGGGGTACGGAAGAGACCCAGTACTTC | - | TRBD2 | TRBJ2-5 | TRBV7-3
CASSASGYTDTQYF | TGTGCCAGCAGTGCTAGTGGGTACACAGATACGCAGTATTTT | - | - | TRBJ2-3 | TRBV2